Listed here are 13 T cell receptor beta chains from one sample, sequenced in a study of blood T cell repertoires in COVID-19. Some clones are missing from TCRdb's copy, which holds only in-frame ones; the method was immunoSEQ multiplex PCR. Of just over 300,000 clones in the sample, 80% to 90% were seen once. Specimen: PBMCs or T cells enriched from blood (not recorded which). The receptors originated from a woman aged 18-30 years who had recovered from COVID-19.

This clone was counted a single time. The CDR3 DNA is TGTGCCAGCAGCTTACAGATCAACACTGAAGCTTTCTTT. Protein sequence: CASSLQINTEAFF. The chain combines TRBV7-3 with TRBJ1-1; D not resolved. Germline CDR1 and CDR2: SGHTA and FQGTGA. CDR3 size: 13 residues. Trimming took 2 bases from V and 2 from J, leaving 6 bases between them.

This sequence joins TRBV19 and TRBJ1-1; possible D gene TRBD1, 6 bases. Germline V lookup: CDR1 LNHDA, CDR2 SQIVND (reference sequence). The CDR3 runs to 15 residues. The V end lost 7 bases, the J end lost 1 base, and 16 bases lay between the germline ends. As DNA, the CDR3 is TGTGCCAGTAACCGGGGGGGGGCAAGGAACACTGAAGCTTTCTTT. Translation gives CASNRGGARNTEAFF.

The chain couples TRBV24-1 to TRBJ1-1; the match to TRBD1 covers 7 bases. J was trimmed by 8 bases and V by 3 bases; bases with no gene match: 8. Germline V gene data show CDR1 as KGHDR and CDR2 as SFDVKD. The CDR3 totals 14 residues. Here the CDR3 reads CATSDVGGPREAFF. CDR3 in DNA: TGTGCCACCAGTGATGTAGGGGGCCCAAGGGAAGCTTTCTTT.

The table lists this clone with a count of one. The genes are TRBV28 and TRBJ1-2; tentatively, D is TRBD1 (6 bases). V was clipped by 8 bases and J by 4 bases, with 14 bases between them. This CDR3 has 13 amino acids. Per germline, CDR1 MDHEN and CDR2 SYDVKM. CDR3 amino acids: CASGGGGRYGYTF. The CDR3, as DNA: TGTGCCAGCGGGGGGGGCGGCCGCTATGGCTACACCTTC.

The chain has TRBV7-2 and TRBJ1-5; weak D call: TRBD1 (5 bases). This CDR3 is built from 14 residues. V was shortened by 6 bases and J by 3 bases, with 12 bases between the two germline ends. Per the germline V gene, CDR1 is SGHTA and CDR2 is FQGNSA. CDR3 protein: CASRPDSINQPQHF. For the CDR3, the DNA is TGTGCCAGCAGACCAGACAGCATCAATCAGCCCCAGCATTTT. Together with reference TRBV7-2 and TRBJ1-5, the CDR3 gives the full variable domain: GAGVSQSPSNKVTEKGKDVELRCDPISGHTALYWYRQSLGQGLEFLIYFQGNSAPDKSGLPSDRFSAERTGGSVSTLTIQRTQQEDSAVYLCASRPDSINQPQHFGDGTRLSIL.

CDR3 coding DNA: TGTGCCACCAGCAGAGATCAGGGGGCTGGGGAAAAACTGTTTTTT. Amino acids: CATSRDQGAGEKLFF. The chain couples TRBV15 to TRBJ1-4; 8 bases agree with TRBD1. CDR3 length: 15 amino acids. Germline V gives CDR1 LNHNV, CDR2 YYDKDF (reference sequence). V shed 0 bases, J shed 8 bases, and the junction held 5 bases outside the gene matches.

The chain employs TRBV15 and TRBJ2-2; 7 nucleotides match TRBD2. CDR1 is LNHNV, CDR2 YYDKDF, per germline (reference sequence). V gave up 0 bases and J gave up 5 bases; unmatched junction bases: 6. CDR3 length equals 16 residues. The CDR3 coding sequence is TGTGCCACCAGCAGAGATCCGCGGGAGCGGACCGGGGAGCTGTTTTTT. This sequence encodes CATSRDPRERTGELFF.

This CDR3 is CASSAQTSGGYNEQFF. The CDR3 DNA follows: TGTGCCAGCAGTGCTCAGACTAGCGGGGGGTACAATGAGCAGTTCTTC. The chain has TRBV2 and TRBJ2-1; the match to TRBD2 covers 13 bases. V lost 4 bases and J lost 4; bases outside the gene matches: 4. The germline CDR1 and CDR2 sequences are SNHLY and FYNNEI. CDR3 length: 16 amino acids.

Remarks on this clone: In the same sample, other DNA sequences code for this CDR3. The CDR3 nucleotides are TGTGCCAGCAGCACTTACGAGCAGTACTTC. Translated: CASSTYEQYF. V gene TRBV11-2 combines with J gene TRBJ2-7; D is unresolved. Looked up from germline, CDR1 is SGHAT and CDR2 is FQNNGV. V was trimmed by 5 bases and J by 4 bases, leaving 3 bases between them. This CDR3 has 10 amino acids. Drawing the rest from reference TRBV11-2 and TRBJ2-7, the complete variable domain is EAGVAQSPRYKIIEKRQSVAFWCNPISGHATLYWYQQILGQGPKLLIQFQNNGVVDDSQLPKDRFSAERLKGVDSTLKIQPAKLEDSAVYLCASSTYEQYFGPGTRLTVT.

This clone has only a few counts. The rearrangement uses TRBV7-6 and TRBJ1-2; 9 bases line up with TRBD1. Germline loops: CDR1 SGHVS, CDR2 FNYEAQ. The trim removed 5 bases at V and 14 bases at J, leaving 12 bases unmatched. The CDR3 runs 13 residues. As DNA, the CDR3 is TGTGCCAGCAGCCCCACAGCCGGGACAGGGACAACCTTC. Translated, it gives CASSPTAGTGTTF. Looking up the rest from reference TRBV7-6 and TRBJ1-2 gives the full variable domain: GAGVSQSPRYKVTKRGQDVALRCDPISGHVSLYWYRQALGQGPEFLTYFNYEAQQDKSGLPNDRFSAERPEGSISTLTIQRTEQRDSAMYRCASSPTAGTGTTFGSGTRLTVV.

This clone was counted once. This chain joins TRBV5-1 and TRBJ2-2; TRBD1 matches 8 bases. This CDR3 comprises 16 residues. Germline V lookup: CDR1 SGHRS, CDR2 YFSETQ. The V gene end was trimmed by 4 bases and the J gene end by 5 bases; junction bases not matched to a gene: 10. CDR3 protein: CASSVGQGAQTGELFF. Written as DNA, the CDR3 is TGCGCCAGCAGCGTGGGGCAGGGGGCTCAAACCGGGGAGCTGTTTTTT.

The V call is TRBV3-1 (or the pseudogene TRBV3-2), the J call TRBJ1-1; D remains unclear. Germline lookup yields CDR1 LGHDT and CDR2 YNNKEL (reference sequence). Trimming stripped 3 bases from V and 1 base from J, with 9 bases between. This CDR3 comprises 14 residues. The CDR3 here is CASSQMAGNTEAFF. The CDR3 nucleotides read TGTGCCAGCAGCCAGATGGCGGGGAACACTGAAGCTTTCTTT.

This clone has a handful of counts. The chain employs TRBV28 and TRBJ1-1; D uncertain. This CDR3 region has 15 residues. Trimming removed 7 bases from V and 1 base from J, with 16 bases in between. Germline CDR1 MDHEN, CDR2 SYDVKM. CDR3 DNA sequence: TGTGCCAGCAATCCCCCCGGGGTGGGGAACACTGAAGCTTTCTTT. Its protein is CASNPPGVGNTEAFF.